Listed here are 18 T cell receptor beta chains from one sample, sequenced in a study of identical twins. TCRdb independently ran MiXCR on the 5' RACE reads; one entry per CDR3 protein. The profile covers about 460,000 distinct CDR3 sequences, with over 12% appearing a single time and around 0.52% taken by the ten largest. This sample was shared with a second study, whose subject was yellow fever vaccine responses in identical twins.

Sequenced material: CD4+ T cells sorted from blood. The receptors come from a woman aged 18-35 years in good health.

This clonotype has a handful of counts. J is TRBJ1-5 and V is TRBV7-6; no definite D call. Trimming shortened V by 0 bases and J by 5 bases, and 8 bases separated the two germline ends. The length of the CDR3 is 14 residues. Germline V lookup: CDR1 SGHVS, CDR2 FNYEAQ. In DNA, the CDR3 is TGTGCCAGCAGCTTAGCCGGGTCGGATCAGCCCCAGCATTTT. It encodes CASSLAGSDQPQHF.

This clonotype turned up a few times. CDR3 residues: CASSAPGLAGYNEQFF. CDR3 coding DNA: TGTGCCAGCAGCGCCCCCGGGCTAGCGGGTTACAATGAGCAGTTCTTC. The chain carries TRBV7-9 and TRBJ2-1; 8 bases are a match to TRBD2. This CDR3 is 16 amino acids long. The V and J ends lost 5 bases and 4 bases, in that order; junction bases with no gene match: 10. CDR1 is SEHNR and CDR2 is FQNEAQ in the germline V gene (reference sequence).

V and J are TRBV9 and TRBJ2-7, with 7 nucleotides matching TRBD1. The V gene end was trimmed by 0 bases and the J gene end by 5 bases; junction bases not matched to a gene: 5. This CDR3 comprises 14 residues. Germline V gene data show CDR1 as SGDLS and CDR2 as YYNGEE. CDR3 loop: CASSVGDRVHEQYF. In DNA, the CDR3 is TGTGCCAGCAGCGTAGGAGACAGGGTCCACGAGCAGTACTTC.

As regards this clonotype: This may be a read error, as it is one base from a much larger clone. The chain recombines TRBV7-9 with TRBJ1-6; 8 nucleotides line up with TRBD1. From germline, CDR1 is SEHNR and CDR2 FQNEAQ (reference sequence). The CDR3 consists of 14 residues. DNA for the CDR3: TGTGCCAGCAGCCGGGGACAGGATAATTCACCCCTCTACTTT. Translated, it gives CASSRGQDNSPLYF.

This clonotype appeared a few times. V usage is TRBV15 and J usage is TRBJ2-5; no definite D call. The V gene lost 0 bases and the J gene lost 4 bases, with 0 bases spanning the gap. This CDR3 region has 11 residues. Germline V lookup: CDR1 LNHNV, CDR2 YYDKDF (reference sequence). The DNA for the CDR3 is TGTGCCACCAGCAGAGAAGAGACCCAGTACTTC. Residues: CATSREETQYF.

The J gene is TRBJ2-5, the V gene TRBV6-5; no definite D call. The V end was cut by 6 bases, the J end by 5 bases, with 10 bases between. The CDR3 has 12 amino acids. Germline V gene data show CDR1 as MNHEY and CDR2 as SVGAGI. The CDR3 nucleotides are TGTGCCAGCAGCCACCCTCGGGAGACCCAGTACTTC. It encodes CASSHPRETQYF.

The chain couples TRBV9 to TRBJ2-3; D possibly corresponds to TRBD2 (5 bases). In germline, CDR1 is SGDLS, CDR2 YYNGEE. The V gene lost 0 bases and the J gene lost 0 bases, with 14 bases spanning the gap. The CDR3 runs 17 residues. CDR3 DNA: TGTGCCAGCAGCGTAGCGGGGTCTTGGCGGAGCACAGATACGCAGTATTTT. The encoded protein is CASSVAGSWRSTDTQYF.

This clonotype was seen more than once but under ten times. The rearrangement uses TRBV5-8 and TRBJ2-5; D might be TRBD1 (6 bases). V dropped 5 bases and J dropped 4 bases, with 15 bases sitting between them. The germline V gene has CDR1 SGHTS and CDR2 YDEGEE. The CDR3 sequence is 14 residues long. The chain's CDR3 is CASSFGTPGETQYF. The CDR3 DNA sequence: TGTGCCAGCAGTTTTGGGACACCTGGAGAGACCCAGTACTTC.

This clonotype occurred a few times. The chain recombines TRBV25-1 with TRBJ2-2; D perhaps matches TRBD1 (6 bases). CDR3 size: 16 residues. Looked up from germline, CDR1 is MGHDK and CDR2 is SYGVNS. Trimming took 0 bases from V and 6 from J, leaving 14 bases between them. The CDR3 nucleotides are TGTGCCAGCAGTGAATATAGTGGGGGCAAGGCCGGGGAGCTGTTTTTT. Protein sequence: CASSEYSGGKAGELFF.

The V call is TRBV3-1, the J call TRBJ2-1; 8 bases fit TRBD2. Germline CDR1 and CDR2: LGHDT and YNNKEL (reference sequence). V gave up 3 bases and J gave up 4 bases; unmatched junction bases: 5. The CDR3 loop spans 15 amino acids. CDR3 DNA sequence: TGTGCCAGCAGCCAGCACCGGGAGGGGTACAATGAGCAGTTCTTC. Protein product: CASSQHREGYNEQFF.

The chain uses TRBV3-1 and TRBJ2-1; 9 bases align to TRBD2. With 1 base clipped from V and 11 bases from J, the junction kept 6 bases outside the gene matches. Looked up from germline, CDR1 is LGHDT and CDR2 is YNNKEL (reference sequence). The CDR3 is 14 amino acids. CDR3 DNA sequence: TGTGCCAGCAGCCAAGCCCGGACTAGCGATAAGCAGTTCTTC. Translated: CASSQARTSDKQFF.

This clonotype has a handful of counts. The gene calls are TRBV24-1 and TRBJ2-5; D perhaps matches TRBD1 (8 bases). Germline V gene sequence: CDR1 KGHDR, CDR2 SFDVKD. The CDR3 runs 17 residues. Trimming stripped 4 bases from V and 1 base from J, with 18 bases between. The DNA for the CDR3 is TGTGCCACCAGTGACCAGACAGGGGAGGGGAGCCAAGAGACCCAGTACTTC. The encoded protein is CATSDQTGEGSQETQYF.

The V call is TRBV10-3, the J call TRBJ2-3, with 11 bases that match TRBD2. This CDR3 region has 14 residues. Germline assignment: CDR1 ENHRY and CDR2 SYGVKD. V was pared by 10 bases and J by 2 bases, with 5 bases of the junction left unmatched. Here the CDR3 reads CATGTSGHTDTQYF. The CDR3 coding sequence is TGTGCCACCGGGACTAGCGGACACACAGATACGCAGTATTTT.

This clonotype was seen only a few times. The chain links TRBV20-1 to TRBJ2-1, with D possibly being TRBD2 (5 bases). The germline CDR1 and CDR2 sequences are DFQATT and SNEGSKA (reference sequence). This CDR3 contains 12 residues. Trimming took off 8 bases at V and 6 bases at J, with 14 bases between the two ends. The CDR3 region is CSTIIASNEQFF. The CDR3 DNA reads as TGCAGTACCATCATAGCGTCCAATGAGCAGTTCTTC.

In this sample, this clonotype turned up a few times. This chain connects TRBV6-1 to TRBJ2-7, with D unclear. V lost 6 bases and J 3 bases, leaving 12 bases between the germline ends. CDR3 length: 13 residues. The germline V gene encodes CDR1 MNHNS and CDR2 SASEGT. CDR3 protein: CASRRQQSYEQYF. CDR3 DNA sequence: TGTGCCAGCAGACGACAACAAAGCTACGAGCAGTACTTC.

The sample holds a few counts of this clonotype. This rearrangement joins TRBV30 to TRBJ2-3; D is possibly TRBD1 or TRBD2 (5 bases each). V lost 0 bases, J lost 4 bases, and 8 bases lay in between. The CDR3 loop spans 13 amino acids. Per the germline V gene, CDR1 is GTSNPN and CDR2 is SVGIG (reference sequence). The CDR3 reads CAWSVLGADTQYF. CDR3 nucleotide sequence: TGTGCCTGGAGTGTACTGGGGGCAGATACGCAGTATTTT.

This clonotype was observed a handful of times. The rearrangement links TRBV6-2 or TRBV6-3 to TRBJ2-7, with 9 nucleotides matching TRBD1. The germline gives CDR1 MNHEY, CDR2 SVGEGT. The CDR3 sequence is 15 residues long. With 2 bases clipped from V and 7 bases from J, the junction kept 9 bases outside the gene matches. The CDR3 bases are TGTGCCAGCAGTTACCGGGGGACAGGGCTGGGGGAGCAGTACTTC. Amino acid sequence: CASSYRGTGLGEQYF.

This clonotype appeared a few times. The J gene is TRBJ2-1, the V gene TRBV10-1; TRBD2 agrees at 8 bases. The CDR3 is 16 amino acids. Germline values: CDR1 WNHNN, CDR2 SYGVQD (reference sequence). Unmatched junction bases numbered 7, after V lost 4 bases and J lost 2 bases. The CDR3 protein is CASSGTSGYPYNEQFF. The CDR3 DNA follows: TGCGCCAGCAGTGGCACTAGCGGATACCCCTACAATGAGCAGTTCTTC.